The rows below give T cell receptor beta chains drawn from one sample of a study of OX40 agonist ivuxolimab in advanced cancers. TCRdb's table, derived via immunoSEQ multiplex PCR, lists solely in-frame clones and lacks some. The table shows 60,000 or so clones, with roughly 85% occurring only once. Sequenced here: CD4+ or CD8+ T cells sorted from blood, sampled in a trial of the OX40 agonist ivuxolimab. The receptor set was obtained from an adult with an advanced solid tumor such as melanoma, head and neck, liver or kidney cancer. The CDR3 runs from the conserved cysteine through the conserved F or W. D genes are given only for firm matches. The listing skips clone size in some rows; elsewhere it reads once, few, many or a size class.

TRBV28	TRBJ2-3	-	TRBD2	CASSTLAGGADTQYF	TGTGCCAGCAGCACCTTAGCGGGGGGAGCAGATACGCAGTATTTT
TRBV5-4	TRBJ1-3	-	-	CASSLDGRSSGNTIYF	TGTGCCAGCAGCTTGGATGGCCGTAGCTCTGGAAACACCATATATTTT
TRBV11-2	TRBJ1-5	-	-	CASSLEGGNQPQHF	TGTGCCAGCAGCTTAGAGGGGGGGAATCAGCCCCAGCATTTT
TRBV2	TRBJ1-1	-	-	CASRMFAEAFF	TGTGCCAGCAGAATGTTCGCTGAAGCTTTCTTT
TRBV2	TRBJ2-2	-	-	CASSAQGRGTGELFF	TGTGCCAGCAGTGCCCAGGGGCGAGGGACCGGGGAGCTGTTTTTT
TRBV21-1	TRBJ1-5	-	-	CASRPPGGVGSNQPQHF	TGTGCCAGCAGGCCTCCCGGGGGGGTGGGTAGCAATCAGCCCCAGCATTTT
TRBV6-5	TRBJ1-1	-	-	CASSYGGGGRTEAFF	TGTGCCAGCAGTTACGGTGGCGGGGGAAGGACTGAAGCTTTCTTT
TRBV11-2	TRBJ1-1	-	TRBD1	CASSPQQGSTEAFF	TGTGCCAGCAGCCCCCAACAGGGGAGCACTGAAGCTTTCTTT
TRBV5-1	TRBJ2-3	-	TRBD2	CASSLKGLADTQYF	TGCGCCAGCAGCTTGAAAGGACTAGCGGATACGCAGTATTTT
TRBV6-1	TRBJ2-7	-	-	CASSEIRLGDEQYF	TGTGCCAGCAGTGAGATCCGTCTGGGAGACGAGCAGTACTTC
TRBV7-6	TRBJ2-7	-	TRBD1	CASSLDRGREQYF	TGTGCCAGCAGCTTAGACAGGGGGCGAGAGCAGTACTTC
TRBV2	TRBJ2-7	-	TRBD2	CASRPPGSGGAGKQYF	TGTGCCAGCAGGCCCCCGGGTAGCGGGGGGGCAGGAAAGCAGTACTTC
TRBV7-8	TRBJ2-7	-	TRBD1	CASRKGTGNSYEQYF	TGTGCCAGCAGAAAGGGGACAGGGAACTCCTACGAGCAGTACTTC
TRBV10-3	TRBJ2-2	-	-	CAIRAGGTFTGELFF	TGTGCCATCAGAGCCGGAGGGACTTTCACCGGGGAGCTGTTTTTT
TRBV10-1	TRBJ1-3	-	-	CASSPLVTGNTIYF	TGCGCCAGCAGTCCTCTGGTTACCGGGAACACCATATATTTT
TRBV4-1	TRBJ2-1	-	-	CASSPPRGTYNEQFF	TGCGCCAGCAGCCCACCGCGCGGGACGTACAATGAGCAGTTCTTC
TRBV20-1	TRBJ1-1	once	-	CSASGWMEAFF	TGCAGTGCTTCAGGTTGGATGGAAGCTTTCTTT
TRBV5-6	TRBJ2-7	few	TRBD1	CASSNGPRDRVSYEQYF	TGTGCCAGCAGCAACGGCCCCCGGGACAGGGTATCCTACGAGCAGTACTTC
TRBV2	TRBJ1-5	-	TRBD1	CASSDTGDQPQHF	TGTGCCAGCAGTGATACAGGGGACCAGCCCCAGCATTTT
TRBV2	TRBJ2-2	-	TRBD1	CASSRDSPRDGELFF	TGTGCCAGCAGTAGGGACAGCCCCCGGGACGGGGAGCTGTTTTTT
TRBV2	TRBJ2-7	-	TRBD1	CASRGPGQEVSGEQYF	TGTGCCAGCAGGGGCCCGGGACAGGAGGTCTCGGGCGAGCAGTACTTC
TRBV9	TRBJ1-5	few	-	CASSVWPDQPQHF	TGTGCCAGCAGCGTATGGCCCGATCAGCCCCAGCATTTT
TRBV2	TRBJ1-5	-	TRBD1	CASRVDRGNQPQHF	TGTGCCAGCAGAGTAGACAGGGGCAATCAGCCCCAGCATTTT
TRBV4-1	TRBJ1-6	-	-	CASSQNTNNSPLHF	TGCGCCAGCAGCCAAAATACCAATAATTCACCCCTCCACTTT
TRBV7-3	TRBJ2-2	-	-	CASSLTAQGGGTGELFF	TGTGCCAGCAGCTTAACGGCCCAGGGGGGCGGCACCGGGGAGCTGTTTTTT
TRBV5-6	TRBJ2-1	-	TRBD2	CASSSPGLVNNEQFF	TGTGCCAGCAGCTCACCGGGACTAGTTAACAATGAGCAGTTCTTC
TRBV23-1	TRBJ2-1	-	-	CASSLKSRDSYNEQFF	TGCGCCAGCAGCCTAAAAAGCAGGGACTCCTACAATGAGCAGTTCTTC
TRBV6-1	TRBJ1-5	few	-	CASSEGEGWNQPQHF	TGTGCCAGCAGTGAAGGGGAGGGATGGAATCAGCCCCAGCATTTT
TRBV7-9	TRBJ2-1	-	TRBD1	CASSPRTGAGEQFF	TGTGCCAGCAGCCCAAGGACAGGGGCAGGTGAGCAGTTCTTC
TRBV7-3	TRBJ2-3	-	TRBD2	CASSATSGGAADTQYF	TGTGCCAGCAGCGCGACTAGCGGGGGGGCAGCAGATACGCAGTATTTT
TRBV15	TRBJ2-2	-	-	CATSRDRTNTGELFF	TGTGCCACCAGCAGAGACCGGACCAACACCGGGGAGCTGTTTTTT
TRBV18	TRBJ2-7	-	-	CASSPPTGSYEQYF	TGTGCCAGCTCACCACCGACAGGCTCCTACGAGCAGTACTTC
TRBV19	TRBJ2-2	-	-	CASKRAGSGELFF	TGTGCCTCAAAAAGGGCGGGGTCCGGGGAGCTGTTTTTT
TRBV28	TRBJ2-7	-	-	CASSLEAGLVGEQYF	TGTGCCAGCAGTTTAGAGGCAGGCCTTGTTGGAGAGCAGTACTTC
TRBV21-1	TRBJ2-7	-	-	CASTPLATSYEQYF	TGTGCCAGCACACCACTAGCGACCTCCTACGAGCAGTACTTC
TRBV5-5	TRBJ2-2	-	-	CASSPGGLNTGELFF	TGTGCCAGCAGCCCCGGTGGACTGAACACCGGGGAGCTGTTTTTT
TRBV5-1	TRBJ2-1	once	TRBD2	CASSLRTSYNEQFF	TGCGCCAGCAGCTTGAGGACTAGTTACAATGAGCAGTTCTTC
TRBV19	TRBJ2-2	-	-	CASSIDDTSGELFF	TGTGCCAGTAGTATAGATGACACGAGCGGGGAGCTGTTTTTT
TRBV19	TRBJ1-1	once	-	CASSPPRGRNTEAFF	TGTGCCAGTAGTCCCCCGCGGGGCAGGAACACTGAAGCTTTCTTT
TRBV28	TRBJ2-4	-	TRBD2	CASSGLGGAIKNIQYF	TGTGCCAGCAGTGGGCTGGGAGGGGCCATAAAAAACATTCAGTACTTC
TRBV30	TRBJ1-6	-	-	CAWRQALSPLHF	TGTGCCTGGAGACAGGCCTTATCACCCCTCCACTTT